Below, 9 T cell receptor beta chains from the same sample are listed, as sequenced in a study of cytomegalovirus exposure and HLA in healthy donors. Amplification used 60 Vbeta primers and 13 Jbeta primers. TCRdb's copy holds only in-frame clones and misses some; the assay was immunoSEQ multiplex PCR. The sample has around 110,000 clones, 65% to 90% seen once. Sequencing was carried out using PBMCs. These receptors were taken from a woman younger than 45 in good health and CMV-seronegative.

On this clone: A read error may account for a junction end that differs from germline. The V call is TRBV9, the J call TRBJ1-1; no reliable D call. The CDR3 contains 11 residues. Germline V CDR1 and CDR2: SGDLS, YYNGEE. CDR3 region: CASSPDTEAFF. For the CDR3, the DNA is TGTGCCAGCAGCCCCGACACAGAAGCTTTCTTT.

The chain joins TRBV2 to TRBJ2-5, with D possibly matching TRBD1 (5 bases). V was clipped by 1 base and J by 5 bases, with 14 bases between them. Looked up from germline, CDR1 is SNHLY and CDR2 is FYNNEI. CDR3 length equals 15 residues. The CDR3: CASSEGGSSWETQYF. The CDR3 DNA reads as TGTGCCAGCAGTGAAGGGGGCAGCTCCTGGGAGACCCAGTACTTC.

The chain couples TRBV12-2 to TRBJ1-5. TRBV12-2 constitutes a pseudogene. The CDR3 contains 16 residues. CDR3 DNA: TGTGCAAGTCGCCCCCCTCAGGAGGGGAGCAATCAGCCCCAGCATTTT. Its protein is CASRPPQEGSNQPQHF.

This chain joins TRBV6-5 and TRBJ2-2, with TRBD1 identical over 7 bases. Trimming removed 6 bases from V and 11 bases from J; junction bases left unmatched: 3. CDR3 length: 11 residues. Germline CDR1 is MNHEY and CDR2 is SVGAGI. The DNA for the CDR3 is TGTGCCAGCAGCCGACAGGGAGAGCTGTTTTTT. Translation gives CASSRQGELFF.

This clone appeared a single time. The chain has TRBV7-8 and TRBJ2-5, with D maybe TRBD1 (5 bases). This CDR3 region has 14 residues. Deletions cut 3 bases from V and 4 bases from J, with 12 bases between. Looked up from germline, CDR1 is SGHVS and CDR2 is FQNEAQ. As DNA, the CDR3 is TGTGCCAGCAGCTTTCGACAGTCTCTAGAGACCCAGTACTTC. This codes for CASSFRQSLETQYF.

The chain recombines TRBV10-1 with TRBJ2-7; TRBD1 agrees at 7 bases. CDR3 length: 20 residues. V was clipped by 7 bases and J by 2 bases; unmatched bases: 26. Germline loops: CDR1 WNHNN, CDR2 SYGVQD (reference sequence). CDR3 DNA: TGCGCCAGCATTTTCCCGGGACAGAGACCTTCATCCCGGGGCACCTACGAGCAGTACTTC. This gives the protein CASIFPGQRPSSRGTYEQYF.

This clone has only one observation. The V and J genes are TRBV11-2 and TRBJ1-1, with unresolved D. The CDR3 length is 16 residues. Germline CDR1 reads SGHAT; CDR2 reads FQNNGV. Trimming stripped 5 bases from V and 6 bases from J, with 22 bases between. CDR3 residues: CASSVRRGENRPEAFF. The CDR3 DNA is TGTGCCAGCAGCGTGCGACGGGGTGAAAATAGGCCTGAAGCTTTCTTT. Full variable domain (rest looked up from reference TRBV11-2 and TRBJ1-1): EAGVAQSPRYKIIEKRQSVAFWCNPISGHATLYWYQQILGQGPKLLIQFQNNGVVDDSQLPKDRFSAERLKGVDSTLKIQPAKLEDSAVYLCASSVRRGENRPEAFFGQGTRLTVV.

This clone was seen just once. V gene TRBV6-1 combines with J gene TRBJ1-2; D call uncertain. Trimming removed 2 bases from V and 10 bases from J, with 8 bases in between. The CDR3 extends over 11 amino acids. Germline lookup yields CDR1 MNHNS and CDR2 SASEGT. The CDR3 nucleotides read TGTGCCAGCAGTGAAATTAGAGACTACACCTTC. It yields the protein CASSEIRDYTF.

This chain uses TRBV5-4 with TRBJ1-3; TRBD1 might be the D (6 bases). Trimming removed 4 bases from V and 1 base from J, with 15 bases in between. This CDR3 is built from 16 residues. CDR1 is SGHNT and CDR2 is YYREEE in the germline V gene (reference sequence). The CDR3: CASSKTGTSSGNTIYF. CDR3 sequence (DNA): TGTGCCAGCAGCAAGACCGGGACATCGTCTGGAAACACCATATATTTT.